A selection of T cell receptor beta chains follows, all from one sample in a study of beta chain bispecific antibodies for T cell cancers. Their specific antigens are unknown. TCRdb fed the 5' RACE reads into MiXCR, producing one record per CDR3 protein. The sample carries about 18,000 distinct CDR3 sequences, around 2.1% recorded once. What was sequenced was healthy donor T cells cultured with leukemia cells. Source of these receptors: a human donor in good health. Some clones in this sample may be carry-over from other donors' samples. The CDR3 runs from the conserved cysteine through the conserved F or W. The D gene is left open where the match is weak. Clone size is shown for a subset of rows, as once, few, many or a class of expanded clone.

CDR3 protein: CASSLGGVPDTQYF; CDR3 DNA: TGTGCCAGCAGCTTAGGAGGGGTGCCAGATACGCAGTATTTT; D gene: -; CDR3 length: 14; clone size: many; V gene: TRBV13; J gene: TRBJ2-3
CDR3 protein: CASSTLLRESEQYF; CDR3 DNA: TGTGCCAGCAGCACCTTACTGAGGGAATCCGAGCAGTACTTC; D gene: -; CDR3 length: 14; clone size: many; V gene: TRBV13; J gene: TRBJ2-7
CDR3 protein: CASSLGFSGSYEQYF; CDR3 DNA: TGTGCCAGCAGCTTAGGCTTTTCAGGCTCCTACGAGCAGTACTTC; D gene: -; CDR3 length: 15; clone size: many; V gene: TRBV11-2; J gene: TRBJ2-7
CDR3 protein: CASRGSGGASDTQYF; CDR3 DNA: TGTGCCAGCAGAGGTAGCGGGGGGGCCTCAGATACGCAGTATTTT; D gene: TRBD2; CDR3 length: 15; clone size: many; V gene: TRBV7-9; J gene: TRBJ2-3
CDR3 protein: CASSVASGGTGELFF; CDR3 DNA: TGTGCCAGCAGTGTGGCTAGCGGGGGCACCGGGGAGCTGTTTTTT; D gene: TRBD2; CDR3 length: 15; clone size: many; V gene: TRBV12-3/TRBV12-4; J gene: TRBJ2-2
CDR3 protein: CASSYSYGAGETQYF; CDR3 DNA: TGTGCCAGCAGTTACTCGTACGGGGCCGGGGAGACCCAGTACTTC; D gene: -; CDR3 length: 15; clone size: many; V gene: TRBV6-5; J gene: TRBJ2-5
CDR3 protein: CASSLNRGLEAFF; CDR3 DNA: TGTGCCAGCAGTTTGAACAGGGGCCTTGAAGCTTTCTTT; D gene: TRBD1; CDR3 length: 13; clone size: many; V gene: TRBV27; J gene: TRBJ1-1
CDR3 protein: CASSEYRGDGGGTEAFF; CDR3 DNA: TGTGCCAGCAGTGAATACCGGGGGGACGGAGGTGGGACTGAAGCTTTCTTT; D gene: -; CDR3 length: 17; clone size: many; V gene: TRBV6-1; J gene: TRBJ1-1
CDR3 protein: CASSLWGAQYEQYF; CDR3 DNA: TGTGCCAGCAGCTTGTGGGGGGCGCAGTACGAGCAGTACTTC; D gene: -; CDR3 length: 14; clone size: many; V gene: TRBV5-4; J gene: TRBJ2-7
CDR3 protein: CASSLDSEGLGTEAFF; CDR3 DNA: TGCGCCAGCAGCCTGGATAGTGAGGGGCTGGGCACTGAAGCTTTCTTT; D gene: -; CDR3 length: 16; clone size: many; V gene: TRBV5-1; J gene: TRBJ1-1
CDR3 protein: CASSPGVYNEQFF; CDR3 DNA: TGTGCCAGCAGCCCAGGGGTCTACAATGAGCAGTTCTTC; D gene: -; CDR3 length: 13; clone size: many; V gene: TRBV7-3; J gene: TRBJ2-1
CDR3 protein: CAWNTESGEQFF; CDR3 DNA: TGTGCCTGGAACACTGAGTCGGGGGAGCAGTTCTTC; D gene: -; CDR3 length: 12; clone size: many; V gene: TRBV30; J gene: TRBJ2-1
CDR3 protein: CSVEDLEQFF; CDR3 DNA: TGCAGCGTTGAAGATCTTGAGCAGTTCTTC; D gene: -; CDR3 length: 10; clone size: many; V gene: TRBV29-1; J gene: TRBJ2-1
CDR3 protein: CATTALGGSYNEQFF; CDR3 DNA: TGTGCCACCACCGCCTTAGGGGGGTCCTACAATGAGCAGTTCTTC; D gene: -; CDR3 length: 15; clone size: -; V gene: TRBV19; J gene: TRBJ2-1
CDR3 protein: CSVTGTGLRDTQYF; CDR3 DNA: TGCAGCGTTACCGGGACAGGGCTGAGAGATACGCAGTATTTT; D gene: TRBD1; CDR3 length: 14; clone size: -; V gene: TRBV29-1; J gene: TRBJ2-3
CDR3 protein: CATSKRGLYNEQFF; CDR3 DNA: TGTGCCACCAGCAAACGGGGACTGTACAATGAGCAGTTCTTC; D gene: -; CDR3 length: 14; clone size: many; V gene: TRBV15; J gene: TRBJ2-1
CDR3 protein: CASSWGGDTQYF; CDR3 DNA: TGTGCCAGTAGCTGGGGCGGGGATACGCAGTATTTT; D gene: -; CDR3 length: 12; clone size: few; V gene: TRBV19; J gene: TRBJ2-3
CDR3 protein: CASSLMDRGLGEQYF; CDR3 DNA: TGCGCCAGCAGCTTGATGGACAGGGGGTTGGGCGAGCAGTACTTC; D gene: TRBD1; CDR3 length: 15; clone size: many; V gene: TRBV5-1; J gene: TRBJ2-7
CDR3 protein: CAASDRVSYEQYF; CDR3 DNA: TGTGCCGCCTCGGACAGGGTCTCCTACGAGCAGTACTTC; D gene: TRBD1; CDR3 length: 13; clone size: few; V gene: TRBV30; J gene: TRBJ2-7
CDR3 protein: CASSSVNSNQPQHF; CDR3 DNA: TGTGCCAGCAGTTCAGTCAATAGCAATCAGCCCCAGCATTTT; D gene: -; CDR3 length: 14; clone size: many; V gene: TRBV28; J gene: TRBJ1-5
CDR3 protein: CSALSGGGNEQFF; CDR3 DNA: TGCAGTGCTTTGAGCGGGGGAGGCAATGAGCAGTTCTTC; D gene: TRBD2; CDR3 length: 13; clone size: many; V gene: TRBV20-1; J gene: TRBJ2-1
CDR3 protein: CASSQDRQETQYF; CDR3 DNA: TGTGCCAGCAGCCAAGATCGGCAAGAGACCCAGTACTTC; D gene: -; CDR3 length: 13; clone size: many; V gene: TRBV3-1; J gene: TRBJ2-5
CDR3 protein: CASSLEGRGRAEAFF; CDR3 DNA: TGCGCCAGCAGCTTGGAGGGCAGGGGGCGAGCTGAAGCTTTCTTT; D gene: TRBD1; CDR3 length: 15; clone size: many; V gene: TRBV5-1; J gene: TRBJ1-1
CDR3 protein: CASSESRDTEAFF; CDR3 DNA: TGTGCCAGCAGTGAAAGCCGGGACACTGAAGCTTTCTTT; D gene: -; CDR3 length: 13; clone size: many; V gene: TRBV2; J gene: TRBJ1-1
CDR3 protein: CASSLQGGWTEAFF; CDR3 DNA: TGTGCCAGCTCCCTACAGGGAGGGTGGACTGAAGCTTTCTTT; D gene: -; CDR3 length: 14; clone size: many; V gene: TRBV18; J gene: TRBJ1-1
CDR3 protein: CASSGRGGANVLTF; CDR3 DNA: TGTGCCAGCAGTGGTAGAGGTGGGGCCAACGTCCTGACTTTC; D gene: -; CDR3 length: 14; clone size: many; V gene: TRBV2; J gene: TRBJ2-6
CDR3 protein: CASSLDSLGGNTIYF; CDR3 DNA: TGCGCCAGCAGCTTGGACAGCCTAGGTGGAAACACCATATATTTT; D gene: -; CDR3 length: 15; clone size: many; V gene: TRBV5-1; J gene: TRBJ1-3
CDR3 protein: CASSLEGTRSSYEQYF; CDR3 DNA: TGCGCCAGCAGCTTGGAGGGCACTAGGAGCTCCTACGAGCAGTACTTC; D gene: -; CDR3 length: 16; clone size: -; V gene: TRBV5-1; J gene: TRBJ2-7
CDR3 protein: CPEGGLPSSYNEQFF; CDR3 DNA: TGCCCGGAGGGGGGTCTCCCAAGCTCCTACAATGAGCAGTTCTTC; D gene: -; CDR3 length: 15; clone size: many; V gene: TRBV5-1; J gene: TRBJ2-1
CDR3 protein: CASRFSTGYFHEQYF; CDR3 DNA: TGTGCCAGCAGATTTTCGACAGGGTATTTCCACGAGCAGTACTTC; D gene: TRBD1; CDR3 length: 15; clone size: many; V gene: TRBV6-1; J gene: TRBJ2-7
CDR3 protein: CASSYGAPGQKFSSYNSPLHF; CDR3 DNA: TGTGCCAGCAGTTACGGAGCTCCGGGACAGAAATTCAGCTCCTATAATTCACCCCTCCACTTT; D gene: TRBD1; CDR3 length: 21; clone size: many; V gene: TRBV6-5; J gene: TRBJ1-6
CDR3 protein: CASSRLFSGGYNEQFF; CDR3 DNA: TGTGCCAGCAGCCGCCTATTTAGCGGGGGGTACAATGAGCAGTTCTTC; D gene: TRBD2; CDR3 length: 16; clone size: many; V gene: TRBV11-3; J gene: TRBJ2-1
CDR3 protein: CASGGGETDTQYF; CDR3 DNA: TGTGCCAGCGGGGGCGGGGAGACAGATACGCAGTATTTT; D gene: -; CDR3 length: 13; clone size: many; V gene: TRBV9; J gene: TRBJ2-3
CDR3 protein: CASRSGDRTDTQYF; CDR3 DNA: TGTGCCAGCAGATCAGGGGATAGGACAGATACGCAGTATTTT; D gene: -; CDR3 length: 14; clone size: many; V gene: TRBV27; J gene: TRBJ2-3
CDR3 protein: CASSVGRGATNEKLFF; CDR3 DNA: TGTGCCAGCAGCGTAGGGCGGGGGGCAACTAATGAAAAACTGTTTTTT; D gene: -; CDR3 length: 16; clone size: -; V gene: TRBV9; J gene: TRBJ1-4
CDR3 protein: CASSFGTSTYNEQFF; CDR3 DNA: TGTGCCAGTAGTTTCGGGACTAGCACCTACAATGAGCAGTTCTTC; D gene: TRBD2; CDR3 length: 15; clone size: many; V gene: TRBV19; J gene: TRBJ2-1
CDR3 protein: CASSLSRPFNEQFF; CDR3 DNA: TGTGCCAGCAGTTTATCTAGACCATTCAATGAGCAGTTCTTC; D gene: -; CDR3 length: 14; clone size: many; V gene: TRBV27; J gene: TRBJ2-1
CDR3 protein: CSARDIQTLPDEQYF; CDR3 DNA: TGCAGTGCTAGAGATATACAGACCCTTCCCGACGAGCAGTACTTC; D gene: -; CDR3 length: 15; clone size: many; V gene: TRBV20-1; J gene: TRBJ2-7
CDR3 protein: CASSLGTGSTEAFF; CDR3 DNA: TGTGCCAGCAGCCTCGGGACCGGGAGCACTGAAGCTTTCTTT; D gene: -; CDR3 length: 14; clone size: many; V gene: TRBV12-3/TRBV12-4; J gene: TRBJ1-1
CDR3 protein: CASSLGLQGAGNSPLHF; CDR3 DNA: TGTGCCAGCAGCTTAGGGCTCCAGGGGGCAGGTAATTCACCCCTCCACTTT; D gene: TRBD1; CDR3 length: 17; clone size: many; V gene: TRBV7-9; J gene: TRBJ1-6